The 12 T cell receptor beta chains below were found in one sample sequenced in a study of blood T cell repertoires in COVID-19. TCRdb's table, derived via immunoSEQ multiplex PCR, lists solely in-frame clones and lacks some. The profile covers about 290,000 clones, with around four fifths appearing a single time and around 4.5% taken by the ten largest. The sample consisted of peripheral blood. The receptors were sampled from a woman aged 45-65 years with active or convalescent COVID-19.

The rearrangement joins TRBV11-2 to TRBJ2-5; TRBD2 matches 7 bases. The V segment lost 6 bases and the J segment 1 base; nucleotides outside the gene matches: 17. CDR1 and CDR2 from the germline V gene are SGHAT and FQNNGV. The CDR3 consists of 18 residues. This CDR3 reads CASRRNTGTNPFQETQYF. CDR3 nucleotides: TGTGCCAGCAGACGGAATACCGGGACTAACCCTTTCCAAGAGACCCAGTACTTC.

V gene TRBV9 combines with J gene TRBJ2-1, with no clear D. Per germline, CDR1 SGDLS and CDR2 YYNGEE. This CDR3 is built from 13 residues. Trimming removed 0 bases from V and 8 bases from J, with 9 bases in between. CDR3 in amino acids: CASSVGVRDEQFF. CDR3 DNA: TGTGCCAGCAGCGTAGGGGTTCGGGATGAGCAGTTCTTC.

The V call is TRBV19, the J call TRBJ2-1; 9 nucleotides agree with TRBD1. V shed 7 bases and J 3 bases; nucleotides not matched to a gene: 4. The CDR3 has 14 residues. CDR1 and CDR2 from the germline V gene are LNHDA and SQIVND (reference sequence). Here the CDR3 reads CASTPTGGYNEQFF. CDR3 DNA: TGTGCCAGTACTCCGACAGGGGGCTACAATGAGCAGTTCTTC. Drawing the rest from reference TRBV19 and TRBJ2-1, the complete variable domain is DGGITQSPKYLFRKEGQNVTLSCEQNLNHDAMYWYRQDPGQGLRLIYYSQIVNDFQKGDIAEGYSVSREKKESFPLTVTSAQKNPTAFYLCASTPTGGYNEQFFGPGTRLTVL.

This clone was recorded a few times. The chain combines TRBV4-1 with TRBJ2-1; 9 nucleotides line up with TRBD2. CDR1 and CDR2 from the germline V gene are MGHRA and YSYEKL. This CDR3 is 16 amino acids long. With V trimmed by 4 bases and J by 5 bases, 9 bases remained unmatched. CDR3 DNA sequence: TGCGCCAGCAGCCTCCGAACACTAGCGGGCAACAATGAGCAGTTCTTC. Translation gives CASSLRTLAGNNEQFF.

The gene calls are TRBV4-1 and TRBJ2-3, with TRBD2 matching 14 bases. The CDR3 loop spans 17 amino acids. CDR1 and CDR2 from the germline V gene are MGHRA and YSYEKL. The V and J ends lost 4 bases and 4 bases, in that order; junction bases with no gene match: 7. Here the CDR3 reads CASSRGTSGSWADTQYF. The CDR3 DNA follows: TGCGCCAGCAGCCGAGGGACTAGCGGGAGTTGGGCAGATACGCAGTATTTT.

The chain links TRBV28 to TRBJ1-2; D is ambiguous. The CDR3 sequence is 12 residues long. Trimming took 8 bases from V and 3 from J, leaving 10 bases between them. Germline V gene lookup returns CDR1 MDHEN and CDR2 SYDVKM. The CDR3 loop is CASRGRDYGYTF. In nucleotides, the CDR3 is TGTGCCAGCCGCGGGCGGGACTATGGCTACACCTTC.

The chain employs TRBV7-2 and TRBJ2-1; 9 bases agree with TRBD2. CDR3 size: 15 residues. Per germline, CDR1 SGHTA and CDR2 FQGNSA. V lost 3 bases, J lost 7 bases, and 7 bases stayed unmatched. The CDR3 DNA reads TGTGCCAGCAGCTTGCAGGGACTAGCAGGTAATGAGCAGTTCTTC. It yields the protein CASSLQGLAGNEQFF.

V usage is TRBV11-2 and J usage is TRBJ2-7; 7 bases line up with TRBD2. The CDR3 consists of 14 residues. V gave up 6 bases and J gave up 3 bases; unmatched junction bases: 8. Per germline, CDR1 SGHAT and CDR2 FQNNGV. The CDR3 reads CASRSSGAFYEQYF. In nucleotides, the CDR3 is TGTGCCAGCAGATCTAGCGGAGCCTTCTACGAGCAGTACTTC.

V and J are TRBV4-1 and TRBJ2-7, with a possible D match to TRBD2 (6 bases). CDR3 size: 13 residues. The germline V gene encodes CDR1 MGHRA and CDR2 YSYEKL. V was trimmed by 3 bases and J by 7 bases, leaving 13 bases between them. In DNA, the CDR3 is TGCGCCAGCAGCCAGACTAGAGGGGAAGAGCAGTACTTC. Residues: CASSQTRGEEQYF.

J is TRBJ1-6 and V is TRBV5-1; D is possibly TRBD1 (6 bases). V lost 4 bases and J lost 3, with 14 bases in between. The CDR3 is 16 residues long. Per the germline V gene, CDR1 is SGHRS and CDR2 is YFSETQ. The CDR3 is CASSRTGTYYNSPLHF. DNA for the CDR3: TGCGCCAGCAGCCGTACAGGGACCTACTATAATTCACCCCTCCACTTT.

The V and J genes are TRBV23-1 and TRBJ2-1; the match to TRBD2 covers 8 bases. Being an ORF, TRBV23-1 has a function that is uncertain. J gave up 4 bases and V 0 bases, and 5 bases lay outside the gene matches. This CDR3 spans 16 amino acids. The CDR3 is CASSQSVTSGYNEQFF. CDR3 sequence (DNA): TGCGCCAGCAGTCAATCGGTCACTAGCGGTTACAATGAGCAGTTCTTC.

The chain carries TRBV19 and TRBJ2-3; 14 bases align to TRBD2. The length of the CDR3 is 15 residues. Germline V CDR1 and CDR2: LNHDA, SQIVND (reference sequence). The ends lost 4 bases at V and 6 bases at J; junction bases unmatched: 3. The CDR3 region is CASSTRLAGGDTQYF. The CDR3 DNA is TGTGCCAGTAGTACTAGACTAGCGGGAGGGGATACGCAGTATTTT.